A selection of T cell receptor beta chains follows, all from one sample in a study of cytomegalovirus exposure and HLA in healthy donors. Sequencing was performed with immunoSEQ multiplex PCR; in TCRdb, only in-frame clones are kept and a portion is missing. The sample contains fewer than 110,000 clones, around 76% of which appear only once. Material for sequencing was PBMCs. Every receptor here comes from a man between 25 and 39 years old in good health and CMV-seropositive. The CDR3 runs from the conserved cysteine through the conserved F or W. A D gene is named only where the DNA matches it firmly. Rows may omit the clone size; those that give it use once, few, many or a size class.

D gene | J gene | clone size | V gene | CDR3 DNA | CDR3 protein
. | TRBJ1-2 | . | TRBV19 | TGTGCCAGTAGCCGCCGGCGGGAAATTTCTTACTATGGCTACACCTTC | CASSRRREISYYGYTF
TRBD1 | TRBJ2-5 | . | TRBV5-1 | TGCGCCAGCAGCTCTCAGGGGGCGGGGGAGACCCAGTACTTC | CASSSQGAGETQYF
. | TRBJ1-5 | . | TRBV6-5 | TGTGCCAGCAGTTGGACTCTCGAGGGAAATCAGCCCCAGCATTTT | CASSWTLEGNQPQHF
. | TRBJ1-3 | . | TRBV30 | TGTGCCTGGGTCAGGGAAATCGGAAACACCATATATTTT | CAWVREIGNTIYF
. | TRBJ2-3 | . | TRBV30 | TGTGCCTGGAGTGTCAGTGATACGCAGTATTTT | CAWSVSDTQYF
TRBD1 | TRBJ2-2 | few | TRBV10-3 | TGTGCCATCGGGGACAGGTTCGCGAACACCGGGGAGCTGTTTTTT | CAIGDRFANTGELFF
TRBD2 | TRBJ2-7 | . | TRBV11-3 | TGTGCCAGCAGCCCTTTGGGCGGGGGGTCATACGAGCAGTACTTC | CASSPLGGGSYEQYF
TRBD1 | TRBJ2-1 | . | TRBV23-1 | TGCGCCAGCGGAGTAAGACAGGGCTCTCGCCGTATCTCCTACAATGAGCAGTTCTTC | CASGVRQGSRRISYNEQFF
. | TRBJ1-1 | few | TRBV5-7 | TGTGCCAGCAGCTTCGGGGGGTCTTACACTGAAGCTTTCTTT | CASSFGGSYTEAFF
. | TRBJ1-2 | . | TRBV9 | TGTGCCAGCTCAGGACCGCCGGGGGGTGGCTACACCTTC | CASSGPPGGGYTF
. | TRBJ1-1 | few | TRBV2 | TGTGCCAGCAGACCGGCCTCGGACAAGAACACTGAAGCTTTCTTT | CASRPASDKNTEAFF
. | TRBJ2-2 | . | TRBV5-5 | TGTGCCAGCAGCTTACTGGAGGGGGCCCGCACCGGGGAGCTGTTTTTT | CASSLLEGARTGELFF
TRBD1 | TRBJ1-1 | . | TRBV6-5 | TGTGCCAGCAGTTACGACAGGGAGGTCAAGAACACTGAAGCTTTCTTT | CASSYDREVKNTEAFF
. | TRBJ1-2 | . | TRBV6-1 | TGTGCCAGCAGTGTTACCGGGGGGAACTATGGCTACACCTTC | CASSVTGGNYGYTF
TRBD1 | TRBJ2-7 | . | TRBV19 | TGTGCCAGTAGTTCAACCACCGGGACAGGGCCATACGAGCAGTACTTC | CASSSTTGTGPYEQYF
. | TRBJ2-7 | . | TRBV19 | TGTGCCAGTAGCCTACAGGGCACTAGCTCCTACGAGCAGTACTTC | CASSLQGTSSYEQYF
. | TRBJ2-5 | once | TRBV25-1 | TGTGCCAGCAGCAGAAAGAGAGGAGAGACCCAGTACTTC | CASSRKRGETQYF
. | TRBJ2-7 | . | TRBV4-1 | TGCGCCAGCAGCCAAGAAACAACTAGACCTTTCTACGAGCAGTACTTC | CASSQETTRPFYEQYF
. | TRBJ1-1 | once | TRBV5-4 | TGTGCCAGCAGCTTGAGCAGGGTGAACACTGAAGCTTTCTTT | CASSLSRVNTEAFF
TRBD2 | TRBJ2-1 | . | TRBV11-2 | TGTGCCAGCAGCTTCGGACTAGCGGGGGGACTTTACAATGAGCAGTTCTTC | CASSFGLAGGLYNEQFF
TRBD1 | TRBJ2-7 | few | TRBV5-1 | TGCGCCAGCAGGTTTTTAGACAGGGGCGAGAGCGAGCAGTACTTC | CASRFLDRGESEQYF
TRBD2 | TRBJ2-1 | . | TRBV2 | TGTGCCAGCAGTGAGGCGAGCGGGGGGGCATATGAGCAGTTCTTC | CASSEASGGAYEQFF
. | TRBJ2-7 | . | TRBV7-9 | TGTTCCAGCAGCTCCTCCGACCCGACAGAGTACGAGCAGTACTTC | CSSSSSDPTEYEQYF
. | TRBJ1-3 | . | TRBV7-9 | TGTGCCAGCAGCTTTCCAGGTTCGGAAAACACCATATATTTT | CASSFPGSENTIYF
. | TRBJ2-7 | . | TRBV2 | TGTGCCAGCAGTGAAGCGGGAAGGACTGAGCAGTACTTC | CASSEAGRTEQYF
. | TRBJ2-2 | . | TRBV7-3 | TGTGCCGGCAGCCCCAAGAGGACCGGGGAGCTGTTTTTT | CAGSPKRTGELFF
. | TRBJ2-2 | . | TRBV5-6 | TGTGCCAGCAGCTTGTTAGTGGGGCCGTACGGGGAGCTGTTTTTT | CASSLLVGPYGELFF
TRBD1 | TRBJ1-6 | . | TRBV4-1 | TGCGCCAGCAGCCAAGTACGTCAGGGGGCCCCCTATAATTCACCCCTCCACTTT | CASSQVRQGAPYNSPLHF
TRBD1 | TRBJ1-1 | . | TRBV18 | TGTGCCAGCTCAGTATCCGGGACAGGGATGAACACTGAAGCTTTCTTT | CASSVSGTGMNTEAFF
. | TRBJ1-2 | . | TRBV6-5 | TGTGCCAGCAGTGGGGCAGGGGCGGCCTATGGCTACACCTTC | CASSGAGAAYGYTF
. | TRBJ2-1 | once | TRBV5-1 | TGCGCCAGCAGCTTGGTCTGGCAGGAGCAGTTCTTC | CASSLVWQEQFF
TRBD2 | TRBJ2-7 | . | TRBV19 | TGTGCCAGTAGCGGACTAGCGGGGGACTACGAGCAGTACTTC | CASSGLAGDYEQYF
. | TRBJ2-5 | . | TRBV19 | TGTGCCAGTAGTCCCCCCGGGGTTACAGAGACCCAGTACTTC | CASSPPGVTETQYF
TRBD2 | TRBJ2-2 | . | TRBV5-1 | TGCGCCAGCAGCTTGGTAGCGGGGGGCAGGACCGGGGAGCTGTTTTTT | CASSLVAGGRTGELFF
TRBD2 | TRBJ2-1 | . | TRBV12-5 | TGTGCTAGTGGTACGCTAGCGGGGGAAGCCTACAATGAGCAGTTCTTC | CASGTLAGEAYNEQFF
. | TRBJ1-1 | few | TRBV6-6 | TGTGCCAGCCCTGGGGAGGGATCCGACGCTTTCTTT | CASPGEGSDAFF
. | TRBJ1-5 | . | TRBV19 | TGTGCCAGTAGTATAGATCTAGGGGAAAATCAGCCCCAGCATTTT | CASSIDLGENQPQHF
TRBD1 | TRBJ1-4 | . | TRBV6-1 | TGTGCCAGCAGTACCAGGGGGCTCGGTGAAAAACTGTTTTTT | CASSTRGLGEKLFF
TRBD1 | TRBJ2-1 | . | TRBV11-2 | TGTGCCAGCAGCCTTCGAATACCGGGACAGGGTTCCTACAATGAGCAGTTCTTC | CASSLRIPGQGSYNEQFF
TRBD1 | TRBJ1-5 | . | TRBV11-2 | TGTGCCAGCAGCAAAGACAGGGGACAGCCCCAGCATTTT | CASSKDRGQPQHF
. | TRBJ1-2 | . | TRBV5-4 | TGTGCCAGCAGCGGGGACAATTATGGCTACACCTTC | CASSGDNYGYTF
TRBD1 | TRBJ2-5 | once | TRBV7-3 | TGTGCCAGCAGCTTAAAGTATCTAACAGGGGCTAATCCGGAGACCCAGTACTTC | CASSLKYLTGANPETQYF
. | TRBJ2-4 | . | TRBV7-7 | TGTGCTAGCCATTGGGGAGGCATTCAGTACTTC | CASHWGGIQYF
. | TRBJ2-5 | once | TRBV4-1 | TGCGCCAGCAGCCAAGGAGGCTTGGAGACCCAGTACTTC | CASSQGGLETQYF
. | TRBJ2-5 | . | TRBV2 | TGTGCCAGCAGTGGAGAGGGTAATGGGGAGACCCAGTACTTC | CASSGEGNGETQYF
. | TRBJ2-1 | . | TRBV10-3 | TGTGCCGTAAGTCGGGACAATGAGCAGTTCTTC | CAVSRDNEQFF
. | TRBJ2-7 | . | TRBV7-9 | TGTTCCAGCAGCCGTCAGGGTGACGAGCAGTACTTC | CSSSRQGDEQYF
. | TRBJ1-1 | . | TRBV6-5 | TGTGCCAGCAGTTCCCCCGTAACTGAAGCTTTCTTT | CASSSPVTEAFF
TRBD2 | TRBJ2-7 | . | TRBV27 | TGTGCCAGCAGTCCCGGGACTAGCGGCACCTACGAGCAGTACTTC | CASSPGTSGTYEQYF
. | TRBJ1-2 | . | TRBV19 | TGTGCCAGTAGTATCCTTTCCCTCCCGACTGCCTATGGCTACACCTTC | CASSILSLPTAYGYTF
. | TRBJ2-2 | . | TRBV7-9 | TGTGCCAGCAGCTTGAGGGAACACGCGAACACCGGGGAGCTGTTTTTT | CASSLREHANTGELFF
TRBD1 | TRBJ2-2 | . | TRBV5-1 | TGCGCCAGCAGCCCCGGGACAGGGGGGTCCGGGGAGCTGTTTTTT | CASSPGTGGSGELFF
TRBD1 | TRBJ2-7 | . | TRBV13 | TGTGCCAGCAGCCGGGACAGGGGGGACGGCGAGCAGTACTTC | CASSRDRGDGEQYF